This T cell receptor beta chain was sequenced in a study of regulatory T cells in long-lasting Graves disease. V dropped 0 bases and J dropped 5 bases, with 20 bases sitting between them. This CDR3 contains 17 residues. CDR1 and CDR2 from the germline V gene are DFQATT and SNEGSKA (reference sequence). The table lists this clonotype with many counts. Time point meaning: newly diagnosed GD, antithyroid drugs for less than 3 months. PBMC-extracted RNA yielded the TCR library. Construction of the TCR beta libraries employed iRepertoire HTBI primers in conjunction with Arm-PCR of CDR3 regions. TCRdb itself ran the multiplex PCR reads through MiXCR, one entry per CDR3 protein. The table has approximately 350,000 distinct CDR3 sequences, around 15% seen once. The sample was also linked to a second study, of T cells in Graves' hyperthyroidism and ophthalmopathy.

The sequencing used peripheral blood mononuclear cells (PBMCs), collected at new diagnosis, from a patient treated with antithyroid drugs. This rearrangement joins TRBV20-1 to TRBJ1-5, with a tentative D call TRBD1 (5 bases). The TCR sequence derives from a woman aged 18-29 years with Graves disease. The CDR3 DNA follows: TGCAGTGCTAGAGATGGTGACAGCCAAATGGACGATCAGCCCCAGCATTTT. It codes for CSARDGDSQMDDQPQHF.